This TCR beta chain was recorded in a study of blood T cell repertoires in COVID-19. Study information: Acute and convalescent COVID-19 samples came from the United States, Italy and Spain. Sources were T cells, B-cell-depleted T cells, or PBMCs; the material itself was cDNA or gDNA.

From germline, CDR1 is SGHKS and CDR2 YYEKEE (reference sequence). This CDR3 comprises 13 residues. The germline V and J ends were trimmed by 1 base and 7 bases, with 12 bases remaining between them. The table came from immunoSEQ multiplex PCR; TCRdb's copy has only in-frame clones and leaves some out. The sample contains 100,000 to 120,000 clones, over 75% of which appear only once. Sequences were obtained from peripheral blood. This sequence originates from an elderly woman with active or convalescent COVID-19. The chain has TRBV5-5 and TRBJ2-7, with D maybe TRBD2 (6 bases). In DNA, the CDR3 is TGTGCCAGCAGCTTGATTGGTGGGAGGGAGCAGTACTTC. This gives the protein CASSLIGGREQYF.